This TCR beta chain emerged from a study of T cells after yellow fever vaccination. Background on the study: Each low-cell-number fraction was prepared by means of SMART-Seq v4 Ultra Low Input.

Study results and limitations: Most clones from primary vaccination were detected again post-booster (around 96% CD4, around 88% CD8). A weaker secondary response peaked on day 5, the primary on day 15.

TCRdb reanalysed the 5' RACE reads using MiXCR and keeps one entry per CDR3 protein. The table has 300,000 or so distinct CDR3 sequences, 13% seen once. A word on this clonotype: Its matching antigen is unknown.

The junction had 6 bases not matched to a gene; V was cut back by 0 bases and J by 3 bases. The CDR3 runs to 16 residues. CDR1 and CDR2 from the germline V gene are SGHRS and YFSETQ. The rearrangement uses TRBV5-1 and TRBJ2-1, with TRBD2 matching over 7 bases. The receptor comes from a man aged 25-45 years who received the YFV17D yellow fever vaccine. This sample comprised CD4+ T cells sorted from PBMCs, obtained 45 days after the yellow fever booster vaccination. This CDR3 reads CASSLALAELYNEQFF. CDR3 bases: TGCGCCAGCAGCTTGGCCCTAGCGGAGCTCTACAATGAGCAGTTCTTC.